The clone carrying this T cell receptor (beta chain) was counted only a few times. Its antigen is not identified. The study ran its PCR with 60 Vbeta and 13 Jbeta primers. TCRdb keeps only in-frame clones here, not all; method: immunoSEQ multiplex PCR. The sample consists of fewer than 200,000 clones, roughly 80% of them appearing once. With 0 bases clipped from V and 10 bases from J, the junction kept 6 bases outside the gene matches. This CDR3 spans 14 amino acids. Germline assignment: CDR1 SGHDT and CDR2 YYEEEE. Healthy bone marrow donors made up the cohort. This sample is part of a study of cytomegalovirus exposure and HLA in healthy donors. Study-level results: The CMV antigen specificity of a few CMV-associated chains was confirmed through in vitro analysis. Later, TCR association rates were found to vary by HLA locus, highest for DRB1 and lowest for HLA-C.

This TCR was sampled from a male donor in good health and CMV-seronegative. The V call is TRBV5-6, the J call TRBJ2-5; TRBD2 aligns across 10 bases. Sequenced input: PBMCs. The CDR3 region is CASSLGGLALGQYF. The DNA of the CDR3 is TGTGCCAGCAGCTTGGGGGGACTAGCGTTGGGCCAGTACTTC.